Listed below are T cell receptor beta chains from one sample, sequenced in a study of cytomegalovirus exposure and HLA in healthy donors. Measured with immunoSEQ multiplex PCR; TCRdb has only the in-frame clones, and not every one. The profile shows about 90,000 clones, 65% of them singletons. The sequencing input was PBMCs. All receptors derive from a woman between 50 and 59 years old in good health and CMV-seropositive. CDR3s leave out the opening cysteine and the closing phenylalanine or tryptophan. Size values are once, few and many counts, or a class for expanded clones, and some rows have none.

V gene: TRBV5-4; clone size: many; CDR3 protein: ASSFTGGVGELF
V gene: TRBV7-2; clone size: few; CDR3 protein: ASSYKNSQDFSGNTIY
V gene: TRBV5-1; clone size: NA; CDR3 protein: ASSLERGDYGYT
V gene: TRBV11-1; clone size: NA; CDR3 protein: ASSSGMTYEQY
V gene: TRBV19; clone size: NA; CDR3 protein: ASRLGGTEAF
V gene: TRBV7-9; clone size: NA; CDR3 protein: ASSSGIGGRGMNTEAF
V gene: TRBV7-3; clone size: NA; CDR3 protein: ASSVAGPGGQY
V gene: TRBV28; clone size: NA; CDR3 protein: ASSLPGQGGGYEQY
V gene: TRBV28; clone size: NA; CDR3 protein: ASSFPGQGQVLSSPLH
V gene: TRBV2; clone size: NA; CDR3 protein: ASRQGINQPQH
V gene: TRBV5-6; clone size: medium-sized; CDR3 protein: ASSLRQGWQAF